The 29 T cell receptor beta chains given below trace back to one sample, sequenced in a study of T cells after posttransplantation cyclophosphamide. Methotrexate plus calcineurin inhibitor accompanied controls' myeloablative marrow transplants; sampling was 1 year later. Clones were read by immunoSEQ multiplex PCR, and TCRdb kept only the in-frame ones, dropping some. The repertoire includes roughly 21,000 clones, 65% to 90% of them detected once, and more than 2% sits in the top ten. Sequenced material: PBMCs, taken roughly a year after allogeneic stem cell transplant with calcineurin inhibitor and methotrexate. The receptors shown here come from a female patient in her 30s who received an allogeneic stem cell transplant from an unrelated donor, was CMV-positive, and had acute and chronic GVHD. The T cells may partly be graft donor cells.

The CDR3 coding sequence is TGTGCCAGCAGTGGTTCACAGGGCAGCACAGATACGCAGTATTTT. This gives the protein CASSGSQGSTDTQYF. The chain recombines TRBV2 with TRBJ2-3; tentatively, D is TRBD1 (6 bases). The CDR3 is 15 residues long. The germline V gene has CDR1 SNHLY and CDR2 FYNNEI. V lost 4 bases to trimming and J lost 0 bases, with 11 bases between them. The variable domain in full, with the rest retrieved from reference TRBV2 and TRBJ2-3, is EPEVTQTPSHQVTQMGQEVILRCVPISNHLYFYWYRQILGQKVEFLVSFYNNEISEKSEIFDDQFSVERPDGSNFTLKIRSTKLEDSAMYFCASSGSQGSTDTQYFGPGTRLTVL.

The rearrangement uses TRBV5-1 and TRBJ2-7, with D perhaps matching TRBD1 (8 bases). Germline lookup yields CDR1 SGHRS and CDR2 YFSETQ. Trimming pared 3 bases from V and 9 bases from J, leaving 22 bases between. The CDR3 consists of 15 residues. This chain's CDR3 is CASSWEGTGEGRQYF. The CDR3 DNA reads as TGCGCCAGCAGCTGGGAGGGGACAGGCGAGGGTCGGCAGTACTTC.

J is TRBJ2-3 and V is TRBV7-9; a possible D gene is TRBD1 (5 bases). Trimming removed 3 bases at V and 1 base at J, with 11 bases between. The CDR3 is 15 residues long. CDR1 SEHNR and CDR2 FQNEAQ come from the germline V gene (reference sequence). The CDR3: CASSFRARGTDTQYF. CDR3 coding DNA: TGTGCCAGCAGCTTCCGGGCCAGGGGCACAGATACGCAGTATTTT.

This clone was seen only once. The V gene is TRBV6-1, the J gene TRBJ1-2; 7 bases line up with TRBD1. CDR1 MNHNS and CDR2 SASEGT come from the germline V gene. CDR3 length equals 14 residues. After removal of 10 bases from V and 5 bases from J, the junction contained 13 bases not matched to a gene. The CDR3 region has the DNA TGTGCCACCCAGGGGGAGCGACCCGAATATGGCTACACCTTC. Translated: CATQGERPEYGYTF.

This chain connects TRBV10-1 to TRBJ2-5, with D possibly TRBD1 on 6 matching bases. This CDR3 contains 14 residues. V lost 8 bases to trimming and J lost 2 bases, with 15 bases between them. CDR1 WNHNN and CDR2 SYGVQD come from the germline V gene (reference sequence). The CDR3 DNA follows: TGCGCCAGCTCAAAAGGAGACAGGCAAGAGACCCAGTACTTC. Its translation: CASSKGDRQETQYF.

Comment on this clone: One junction end disagrees with the germline gene, perhaps due to a read error. Distinct nucleotide sequences in the sample also encode this CDR3. The chain combines TRBV6-5 with TRBJ1-2; possible D gene TRBD1, 5 bases. This CDR3 spans 16 amino acids. Germline loops: CDR1 MNHEY, CDR2 SVGAGI. In DNA form, the CDR3 reads TGCGCCAGCAGTTACTCACAGACCCCGGGGGGCTATGGCTACACCTTC. Translation: CASSYSQTPGGYGYTF.

This chain joins TRBV28 and TRBJ2-1; D unresolved. Germline lookup yields CDR1 MDHEN and CDR2 SYDVKM. V was trimmed by 8 bases and J by 4 bases, leaving 6 bases between them. This CDR3 contains 11 residues. CDR3: CASQAYNEQFF. The CDR3, as DNA: TGTGCCAGCCAGGCGTACAATGAGCAGTTCTTC.

This clone has only a few counts. This rearrangement joins TRBV5-1 to TRBJ1-5; D unresolved. Germline V lookup: CDR1 SGHRS, CDR2 YFSETQ. This CDR3 comprises 13 residues. The V and J ends lost 9 bases and 3 bases respectively, with 13 bases between them. The CDR3 bases are TGCGCCACCTCGAGGGAGTACAATCAGCCCCAGCATTTT. Its protein product is CATSREYNQPQHF.

The rearrangement links TRBV18 to TRBJ1-1, with TRBD1 as a possible D gene (5 bases). Trimming removed 3 bases from V and 8 bases from J, with 10 bases in between. Germline CDR1 KGHSH, CDR2 LQKENI. The CDR3 runs 12 residues. The chain's CDR3 is CASSPTTVEAFF. The DNA of the CDR3 is TGTGCCAGCTCACCGACGACAGTAGAAGCTTTCTTT.

V is TRBV5-8 and J is TRBJ1-6; D is uncertain. The ends were cut back, 5 bases at V and 15 bases at J, with 9 bases in the middle. CDR1 SGHTS and CDR2 YDEGEE come from the germline V gene. The CDR3 has 10 amino acids. CDR3 in amino acids: CASRRGSLHF. The CDR3 coding sequence is TGTGCCAGCAGGCGAGGGAGCCTCCACTTT.

The rearrangement links TRBV6-1 to TRBJ1-5, with 9 bases lining up with TRBD1. This CDR3 comprises 18 residues. CDR1 is MNHNS and CDR2 is SASEGT in the germline V gene. V dropped 2 bases and J dropped 3; count of bases not matched to a gene: 11. The CDR3 sequence: CASSENPGRDRANQPQHF. For the CDR3, the DNA is TGTGCCAGCAGTGAAAATCCGGGGAGGGACAGGGCCAATCAGCCCCAGCATTTT.

V gene TRBV5-1 combines with J gene TRBJ2-1; a weak D match, TRBD1 (5 bases). This CDR3 has 13 amino acids. V shed 3 bases and J shed 5 bases, with 9 bases lying between them. Looked up from germline, CDR1 is SGHRS and CDR2 is YFSETQ. The DNA of the CDR3 is TGCGCCAGCAGCTCCAGGGTAGACAATGAGCAGTTCTTC. It codes for CASSSRVDNEQFF.

The rearrangement uses TRBV28 and TRBJ1-2; no clear D gene. The germline gives CDR1 MDHEN, CDR2 SYDVKM. CDR3 length: 13 residues. Trimming cost V 6 bases and J 8 bases, with 16 bases left between them. The CDR3 sequence is CASRLGVSRGYTF. In nucleotides, the CDR3 is TGTGCCAGCAGACTCGGAGTATCTAGGGGCTACACCTTC.

This sequence joins TRBV5-4 and TRBJ2-5; weak D call: TRBD2 (5 bases). Germline V gene sequence: CDR1 SGHNT, CDR2 YYREEE (reference sequence). The CDR3 runs to 15 residues. V was shortened by 0 bases and J by 5 bases, with 14 bases between the two germline ends. CDR3 loop: CASSLAARRTETQYF. DNA of the CDR3: TGTGCCAGCAGCTTGGCAGCAAGGAGGACTGAGACCCAGTACTTC.

The chain combines TRBV5-5 with TRBJ2-3; tentatively, D is TRBD2 (5 bases). Trimming shortened V by 1 base and J by 6 bases, and 9 bases separated the two germline ends. The length of the CDR3 is 13 residues. CDR1 SGHKS and CDR2 YYEKEE come from the germline V gene (reference sequence). CDR3 in DNA: TGTGCCAGCAGCTTGTTACTAGTGGATACGCAGTATTTT. Translated: CASSLLLVDTQYF.

The chain carries TRBV7-2 and TRBJ2-1; D might be TRBD2 (7 bases). CDR1 is SGHTA and CDR2 is FQGNSA in the germline V gene. The CDR3 runs to 15 residues. V was trimmed by 1 base and J by 7 bases, leaving 14 bases between them. CDR3 DNA: TGTGCCAGCAGCTTAGGACTAGCCCAGGGGAATGAGCAGTTCTTC. It yields the protein CASSLGLAQGNEQFF.

The rearrangement joins TRBV5-4 to TRBJ1-2; D unresolved. Trimming took off 4 bases at V and 8 bases at J, with 15 bases between the two ends. The germline V gene has CDR1 SGHNT and CDR2 YYREEE (reference sequence). This CDR3 has 13 amino acids. CDR3 in DNA: TGTGCCAGCAGCCCCGGAGTTCCGGCCGGCTACACCTTC. Its protein is CASSPGVPAGYTF.

The rearrangement links TRBV28 to TRBJ1-2; 8 bases agree with TRBD1. From germline, CDR1 is MDHEN and CDR2 SYDVKM. This CDR3 is 15 amino acids long. The junction had 9 bases not matched to a gene; V was cut back by 4 bases and J by 5 bases. The CDR3 loop reads CASSSIQGAAYGYTF. CDR3 sequence (DNA): TGTGCCAGCAGTTCGATCCAGGGGGCTGCGTATGGCTACACCTTC.

The chain employs TRBV2 and TRBJ1-1; D is possibly TRBD1 (5 bases). V shed 7 bases and J shed 8 bases, with 8 bases lying between them. The CDR3 is 10 residues long. Germline CDR1 is SNHLY and CDR2 is FYNNEI. The CDR3 here is CASNQGEAFF. In nucleotides, the CDR3 is TGTGCCAGCAACCAGGGAGAAGCTTTCTTT.

V and J are TRBV19 and TRBJ1-5, with unresolved D. CDR3 length: 16 amino acids. Trimming took 1 base from V and 0 from J, leaving 10 bases between them. Germline V lookup: CDR1 LNHDA, CDR2 SQIVND (reference sequence). The CDR3 loop reads CASSIVEPYSNQPQHF. In DNA form, the CDR3 reads TGTGCCAGTAGTATAGTAGAACCTTATAGCAATCAGCCCCAGCATTTT. The whole variable domain, remainder taken from reference TRBV19 and TRBJ1-5, is DGGITQSPKYLFRKEGQNVTLSCEQNLNHDAMYWYRQDPGQGLRLIYYSQIVNDFQKGDIAEGYSVSREKKESFPLTVTSAQKNPTAFYLCASSIVEPYSNQPQHFGDGTRLSIL.

The rearrangement uses TRBV18 and TRBJ2-5; weak D call: TRBD2 (6 bases). The CDR3 extends over 13 amino acids. V lost 0 bases to trimming and J lost 4 bases, with 6 bases between them. Germline values: CDR1 KGHSH, CDR2 LQKENI. The CDR3 here is CASSPPGLETQYF. The CDR3 DNA reads TGTGCCAGCTCACCACCGGGACTAGAGACCCAGTACTTC.

This sequence joins TRBV19 and TRBJ1-2; TRBD1 matches at 8 bases. The CDR3 covers 16 residues. Per the germline V gene, CDR1 is LNHDA and CDR2 is SQIVND (reference sequence). Trimming cost V 4 bases and J 0 bases; bases outside gene matches: 7. CDR3 nucleotide sequence: TGTGCCAGTAGTAGGGATCACAGGGGGTCTAACTATGGCTACACCTTC. Translated, it gives CASSRDHRGSNYGYTF.

This chain connects TRBV7-6 to TRBJ1-2, with 8 bases aligning to TRBD1. CDR1 and CDR2 from the germline V gene are SGHVS and FNYEAQ. Trimming took 0 bases from V and 3 from J; bases not matched to a gene: 12. CDR3 length: 18 amino acids. This CDR3 reads CASSLALRLDREDYGYTF. For the CDR3, the DNA is TGTGCCAGCAGCTTAGCCCTTAGATTGGACAGGGAGGACTATGGCTACACCTTC.

V gene TRBV6-5 combines with J gene TRBJ2-1; D possibly corresponds to TRBD1 (7 bases). V lost 10 bases and J lost 7, with 17 bases in between. Germline-derived CDR1 and CDR2 are MNHEY and SVGAGI. The CDR3 contains 13 residues. Here the CDR3 reads CATGRQGGNEQFF. DNA for the CDR3: TGTGCCACCGGGAGACAGGGTGGGAATGAGCAGTTCTTC.

This clone was found once. This sequence joins TRBV19 and TRBJ2-2, with 8 bases matching TRBD1. V shed 5 bases, J shed 2 bases, and the junction held 1 base outside the gene matches. The CDR3 consists of 14 residues. Germline values: CDR1 LNHDA, CDR2 SQIVND (reference sequence). The CDR3 region has the DNA TGTGCCAGTAGTCCAGGGGGCAACACCGGGGAGCTGTTTTTT. Amino acid sequence: CASSPGGNTGELFF.

The chain carries TRBV2 and TRBJ2-4; 11 bases map to TRBD1. Looked up from germline, CDR1 is SNHLY and CDR2 is FYNNEI. The CDR3 runs to 18 residues. Unmatched junction bases numbered 10, after V lost 5 bases and J lost 1 base. This chain's CDR3 is CASSRGTGGGLAKNIQYF. The DNA of the CDR3 is TGTGCCAGCAGTAGGGGGACAGGGGGAGGGCTGGCCAAAAACATTCAGTACTTC.

The chain joins TRBV5-4 to TRBJ1-4, with 7 bases fitting TRBD1. Germline V gives CDR1 SGHNT, CDR2 YYREEE (reference sequence). Trimming removed 4 bases from V and 13 bases from J; junction bases left unmatched: 10. The length of the CDR3 is 13 residues. For the CDR3, the DNA is TGTGCCAGCAGCCTAGACAGGGCAGGGGGACTGTTTTTT. Its translation is CASSLDRAGGLFF.

This rearrangement joins TRBV30 to TRBJ2-3; 9 nucleotides match TRBD2. Germline V gene sequence: CDR1 GTSNPN, CDR2 SVGIG (reference sequence). Trimming at V came to 5 bases and at J to 0 bases, leaving 6 bases not matched to a gene. The length of the CDR3 is 15 residues. DNA of the CDR3: TGTGCCTGGGCCAGACTAGCGGCTAGCACAGATACGCAGTATTTT. Encoded protein: CAWARLAASTDTQYF.

This chain links TRBV4-1 with TRBJ2-7, with 8 bases fitting TRBD1. Germline loops: CDR1 MGHRA, CDR2 YSYEKL. V lost 6 bases to trimming and J lost 3 bases; unmatched junction nucleotides: 4. The CDR3 is 13 residues long. The CDR3 protein is CASSFDRGYEQYF. The CDR3 DNA reads as TGCGCCAGCAGTTTCGACAGGGGCTACGAGCAGTACTTC.